Listed here are 10 T cell receptor beta chains from one sample, sequenced in a study of CD8 T cells in ankylosing spondylitis. Study-wide results and limits: Among TCR beta sequences, a motif of several highly homologous variants appeared characteristic of ankylosing spondylitis blood.

Each CDR3 protein gets one entry after TCRdb re-called the 5' RACE reads with MiXCR. The sample yields approximately 520,000 distinct CDR3 sequences, approximately 5% seen once. For these TCRs, the target antigens are not known. Sample: blood, either unsorted or a sorted T cell fraction (not recorded which). These receptors all stem from a male donor with ankylosing spondylitis.

In this sample, this clonotype turned up a few times. The rearrangement joins TRBV4-3 to TRBJ2-6; 7 bases fit TRBD1. Trimming cost V 0 bases and J 0 bases; bases outside gene matches: 8. Germline V gives CDR1 LGHNA, CDR2 YSLEER. The CDR3 is 19 amino acids. CDR3 nucleotide sequence: TGCGCCAGCAGCCAAGATACGAGGGGGCCAAGCTCTGGGGCCAACGTCCTGACTTTC. Residues: CASSQDTRGPSSGANVLTF.

This clonotype was observed at least ten times. CDR3 residues: CSVDTGLNEKLFF. The CDR3 DNA sequence: TGCAGCGTCGATACAGGGCTTAATGAAAAACTGTTTTTT. This chain uses TRBV29-1 with TRBJ1-4; D might be TRBD1 (6 bases). This CDR3 has 13 amino acids. Germline CDR1 is SQVTM and CDR2 is ANQGSEA. Trimming removed 6 bases from V and 4 bases from J, with 12 bases in between.

This clonotype was found many times. V gene TRBV12-3 or TRBV12-4 combines with J gene TRBJ1-2, with TRBD1 matching 10 bases. Trimming at V came to 5 bases and at J to 8 bases, leaving 8 bases not matched to a gene. The CDR3 is made up of 14 amino acids. This CDR3 is CASSRMGTGVGYTF. The CDR3 DNA follows: TGTGCCAGCAGTCGAATGGGGACAGGGGTCGGCTACACCTTC.

This clonotype was recorded at least ten times. The genes are TRBV6-2 or TRBV6-3 and TRBJ2-1, with 9 bases fitting TRBD2. In germline, CDR1 is MNHEY, CDR2 SVGEGT. Trimming took 6 bases from V and 8 from J; bases not matched to a gene: 11. The CDR3 is 15 amino acids. The CDR3 DNA reads TGTGCCAGCAGCAACCTCCTAGCGGGACCGGATGAGCAGTTCTTC. Translated, it gives CASSNLLAGPDEQFF.

This clonotype has a count of ten or more. J is TRBJ1-6 and V is TRBV10-3, with 9 bases fitting TRBD1. Germline lookup yields CDR1 ENHRY and CDR2 SYGVKD. J was trimmed by 7 bases and V by 10 bases; bases with no gene match: 8. This CDR3 comprises 14 residues. DNA for the CDR3: TGTGCCAGCAAACGGGACAGGGAAAATTCACCCCTCCACTTT. It translates to CASKRDRENSPLHF.

This clonotype was recorded once. This could be a read error, since a much larger clone is one nucleotide away. The J gene is TRBJ1-1, the V gene TRBV7-9, with 8 nucleotides matching TRBD1. The CDR3 sequence is 15 residues long. CDR1 SEHNR and CDR2 FQNEAQ come from the germline V gene (reference sequence). As DNA, the CDR3 is TGTGCCATCAGCTCGTCCGGGACAGGTAACACTGAAGCTTTCTTT. It is translated as CAISSSGTGNTEAFF.

This clonotype was seen many times. V gene TRBV29-1 combines with J gene TRBJ1-2, with 9 bases matching TRBD1. The CDR3 runs to 13 residues. V lost 5 bases to trimming and J lost 3 bases; unmatched junction nucleotides: 4. CDR1 SQVTM and CDR2 ANQGSEA come from the germline V gene. This CDR3 reads CSVRTGDHYGYTF. The CDR3 nucleotides are TGCAGCGTTCGGACAGGGGATCACTATGGCTACACCTTC. The whole variable domain, remainder taken from reference TRBV29-1 and TRBJ1-2, is SAVISQKPSRDICQRGTSLTIQCQVDSQVTMMFWYRQQPGQSLTLIATANQGSEATYESGFVIDKFPISRPNLTFSTLTVSNMSPEDSSIYLCSVRTGDHYGYTFGSGTRLTVV.

Worth noting for this clonotype: No conserved phenylalanine or tryptophan is present at the end of the CDR3, so a read error is the likely explanation. Because the CDR3's place on the DNA is in doubt, the DNA is left out and the CDR3 is given as listed by TCRdb. The chain employs TRBV6-2 or TRBV6-3 and TRBJ2-7; TRBD1 reflects the table's D call only, with no check against the DNA. Germline V CDR1 and CDR2: MNHEY, SVGEGT. The CDR3 comprises 13 residues, both ends counted. The CDR3 sequence: CASSYGTSGQASI.

In its sample, this clonotype was seen a few times. The V call is TRBV18, the J call TRBJ2-1, with a possible D match to TRBD1 (5 bases). Germline CDR1 reads KGHSH; CDR2 reads LQKENI. V lost 3 bases, J lost 1 base, and 13 bases lay in between. The CDR3 consists of 16 residues. CDR3 sequence: CASSPQGGGSYNEQFF. DNA for the CDR3: TGTGCCAGCTCACCGCAGGGCGGTGGATCCTACAATGAGCAGTTCTTC.

This clonotype was recorded at least ten times. CDR3 nucleotide sequence: TGCAGTGCTAGGCCAGGGCGGGGCAATGAGCAGTTCTTC. Translated: CSARPGRGNEQFF. This chain links TRBV20-1 with TRBJ2-1; TRBD2 is a possible D gene (6 bases). CDR1 is DFQATT and CDR2 is SNEGSKA in the germline V gene (reference sequence). V lost 3 bases and J 6 bases, leaving 12 bases between the germline ends. CDR3 length: 13 residues.